The sequence of this T cell receptor (beta chain) was determined in a study of cytomegalovirus exposure and HLA in healthy donors. Study-level results: Further analysis was carried out later, and it showed several of the most significant clusters appearing linked to common viral pathogens. Later work showed greater clonal expansion in HLA-associated TCR beta chains than in equally common others. When a later analysis was performed, an Asian-associated ancestry cluster reportedly had fewer N-insertions than the 666-donor mean.

This CDR3 is 14 amino acids long. The germline gives CDR1 SEHNR, CDR2 FQNEAQ (reference sequence). Trimming pared 1 base from V and 0 bases from J, leaving 6 bases between. The PCR contained 60 Vbeta and 13 Jbeta primers. The assay was immunoSEQ multiplex PCR, and TCRdb's table has in-frame clones only and misses some. The sample lists some 140,000 clones; over 70% were seen once. With regard to this clone: What it binds is not known. This same CDR3 is encoded by further DNA sequences in the sample.

The receptor was derived from a woman in her 40s in good health and CMV-seronegative. Source material: PBMCs. The chain combines TRBV7-9 with TRBJ1-2; D is uncertain. DNA of the CDR3: TGTGCCAGCAGCTTAGGTTCGGCTAACTATGGCTACACCTTC. Amino acids: CASSLGSANYGYTF.